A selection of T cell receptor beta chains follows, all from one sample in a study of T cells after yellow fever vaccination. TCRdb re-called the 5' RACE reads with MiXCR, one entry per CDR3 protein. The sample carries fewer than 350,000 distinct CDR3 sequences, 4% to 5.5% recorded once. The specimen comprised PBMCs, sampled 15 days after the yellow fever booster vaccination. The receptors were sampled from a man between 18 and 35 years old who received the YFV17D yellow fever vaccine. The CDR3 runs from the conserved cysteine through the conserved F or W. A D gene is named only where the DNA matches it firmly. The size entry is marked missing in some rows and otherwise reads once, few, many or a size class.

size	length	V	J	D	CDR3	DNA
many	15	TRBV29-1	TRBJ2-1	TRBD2	CSVEASGGAYNEQFF	TGCAGCGTTGAGGCTAGCGGGGGGGCCTACAATGAGCAGTTCTTC
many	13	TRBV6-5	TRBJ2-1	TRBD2	CASSSGLAGEQFF	TGTGCCAGCAGTTCCGGACTAGCCGGGGAGCAGTTCTTC
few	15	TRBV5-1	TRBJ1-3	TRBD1	CASSRGTGNVNTIYF	TGCGCCAGCAGCCGCGGGACAGGGAACGTAAACACCATATATTTT
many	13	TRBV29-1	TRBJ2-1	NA	CSVTRANYNEQFF	TGCAGCGTTACACGAGCGAATTACAATGAGCAGTTCTTC
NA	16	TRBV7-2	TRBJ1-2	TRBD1	CASSAPPGQGALGYTF	TGTGCCAGCAGCGCCCCCCCGGGACAGGGGGCGTTGGGCTACACCTTC
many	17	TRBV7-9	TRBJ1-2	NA	CASSTSGGVTGIYGYTF	TGTGCCAGCAGCACGTCCGGGGGGGTGACGGGGATCTATGGCTACACCTTC
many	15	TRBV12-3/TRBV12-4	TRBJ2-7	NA	CASSTGQDFSYEQYF	TGTGCCAGCAGCACGGGACAAGACTTCTCCTACGAGCAGTACTTC
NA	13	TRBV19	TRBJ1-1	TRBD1	CASSVDRATEAFF	TGTGCCAGTAGTGTGGACAGGGCCACTGAAGCTTTCTTT
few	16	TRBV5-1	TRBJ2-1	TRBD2	CASSLFTLAGENEQFF	TGCGCCAGCAGCTTATTCACCCTAGCGGGGGAAAATGAGCAGTTCTTC
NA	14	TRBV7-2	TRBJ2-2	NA	CASSFATNTGELFF	TGTGCCAGCAGCTTTGCCACGAACACCGGGGAGCTGTTTTTT
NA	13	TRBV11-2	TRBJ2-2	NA	CASRIGYTGELFF	TGTGCCAGCAGAATTGGTTACACCGGGGAGCTGTTTTTT
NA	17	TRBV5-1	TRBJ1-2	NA	CASSLVTGTVQHYGYTF	TGCGCCAGCAGTCTGGTGACGGGCACAGTCCAGCACTATGGCTACACCTTC
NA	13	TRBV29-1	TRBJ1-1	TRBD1	CSVVGQMNTEAFF	TGCAGCGTGGTGGGACAGATGAACACTGAAGCTTTCTTT
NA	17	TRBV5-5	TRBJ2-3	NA	CASSLFLWQVGTDTQYF	TGTGCCAGCAGCTTATTCCTGTGGCAGGTCGGCACAGATACGCAGTATTTT
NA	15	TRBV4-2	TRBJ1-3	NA	CASSQVSVTGNTIYF	TGTGCCAGCAGCCAAGTTTCAGTTACTGGAAACACCATATATTTT
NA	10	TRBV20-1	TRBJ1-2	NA	CSAEEYGYTF	TGCAGTGCTGAGGAGTATGGCTACACCTTC
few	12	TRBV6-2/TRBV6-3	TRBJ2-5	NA	CASSPGDETQYF	TGTGCCAGCAGTCCAGGGGACGAGACCCAGTACTTC
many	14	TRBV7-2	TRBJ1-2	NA	CASSSRFGQFDYTF	TGTGCCAGCAGCTCTCGATTTGGACAGTTCGACTACACCTTC
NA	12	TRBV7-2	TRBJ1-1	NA	CASSLRLYEAFF	TGTGCCAGCAGCCTACGGTTGTATGAAGCTTTCTTT
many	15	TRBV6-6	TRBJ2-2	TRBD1	CASSSLVTGGAWLFF	TGTGCCAGCAGTTCACTAGTAACAGGGGGCGCATGGCTGTTTTTT
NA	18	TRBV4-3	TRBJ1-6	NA	CASSQDLSTADGYSPLHF	TGCGCCAGCAGCCAAGACCTATCCACAGCGGATGGTTATTCACCCCTCCACTTT
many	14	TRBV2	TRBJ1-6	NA	CASSGTPKGSPLHF	TGTGCCAGCAGCGGGACACCTAAGGGTTCACCCCTCCACTTT
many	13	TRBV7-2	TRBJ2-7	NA	CASSLSLGSEQYF	TGTGCCAGCAGCTTATCCTTGGGGTCCGAGCAGTACTTC
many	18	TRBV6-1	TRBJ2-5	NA	CASSDLPLGLASGETQYF	TGTGCCAGCAGCGATCTCCCTCTAGGCCTAGCCTCGGGGGAGACCCAGTACTTC
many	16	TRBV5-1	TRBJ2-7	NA	CASSSGRSRLDHEQYF	TGCGCCAGCAGCTCCGGCCGAAGTCGCCTCGACCACGAGCAGTACTTC
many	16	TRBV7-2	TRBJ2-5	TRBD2	CASSLSGGLLRETQYF	TGTGCCAGCAGCTTAAGCGGGGGCTTACTCAGGGAGACCCAGTACTTC
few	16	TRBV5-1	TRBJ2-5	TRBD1	CASSLAGQGRLETQYF	TGCGCCAGCAGCTTGGCCGGACAGGGGAGACTGGAGACCCAGTACTTC
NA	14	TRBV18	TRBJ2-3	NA	CASSNPDPRHTQYF	TGTGCCAGCTCAAATCCCGATCCTCGCCATACGCAGTATTTT
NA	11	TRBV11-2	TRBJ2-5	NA	CASRGGETKYF	TGTGCCAGCAGGGGCGGGGAGACCAAGTACTTC
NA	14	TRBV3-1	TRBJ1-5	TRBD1	CASSLTGEDQPQHF	TGTGCCAGCAGCCTGACAGGGGAAGACCAGCCCCAGCATTTT
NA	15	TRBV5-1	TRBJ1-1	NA	CASSLADIPGLEAFF	TGCGCCAGCAGCTTGGCCGACATACCCGGACTTGAAGCTTTCTTT
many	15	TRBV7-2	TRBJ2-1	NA	CASSLLRGPDNEQFF	TGTGCCAGCAGCTTATTGCGGGGGCCAGACAATGAGCAGTTCTTC
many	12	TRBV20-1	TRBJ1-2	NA	CSARNRDYGYTF	TGCAGTGCTAGGAACAGGGACTATGGCTACACCTTC
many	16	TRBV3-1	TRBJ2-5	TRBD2	CASGLGGGVSGKTQYF	TGTGCCAGCGGGCTCGGCGGGGGGGTCTCCGGGAAGACCCAGTACTTC
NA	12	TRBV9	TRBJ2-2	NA	CASSVAVGELFF	TGTGCCAGCAGCGTAGCAGTCGGGGAGCTGTTTTTT
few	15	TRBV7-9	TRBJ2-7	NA	CASSPSGVPNYEQYF	TGTGCCAGCAGCCCTTCAGGAGTCCCAAACTACGAGCAGTACTTC
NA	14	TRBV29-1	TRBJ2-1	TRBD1	CSGKTGTVNNEQFF	TGCAGCGGCAAAACCGGGACAGTCAACAATGAGCAGTTCTTC
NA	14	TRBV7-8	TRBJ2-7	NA	CASSHRDFSHEQYF	TGTGCCAGCAGCCATCGGGACTTTTCCCACGAGCAGTACTTC
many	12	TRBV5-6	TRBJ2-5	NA	CARRRMKETQYF	TGTGCCAGGAGACGGATGAAAGAGACCCAGTACTTC
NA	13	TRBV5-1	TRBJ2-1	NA	CASRNVGSSEQFF	TGCGCCAGTCGAAACGTTGGGTCTAGTGAGCAGTTCTTC
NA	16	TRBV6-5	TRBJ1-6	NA	CASRETGTTNNSPLHF	TGTGCCAGCAGGGAAACCGGGACCACCAACAATTCACCCCTCCACTTT
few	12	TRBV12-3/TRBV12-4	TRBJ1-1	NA	CASRHRDPEAFF	TGTGCCAGCAGGCACAGGGACCCGGAAGCTTTCTTT
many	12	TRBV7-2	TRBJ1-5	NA	CASSSDGQPQHF	TGTGCCAGCAGCTCCGACGGGCAGCCCCAGCATTTT
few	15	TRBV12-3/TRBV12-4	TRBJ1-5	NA	CASSLGGSVNQPQHF	TGTGCCAGCAGTTTAGGGGGTTCGGTCAATCAGCCCCAGCATTTT
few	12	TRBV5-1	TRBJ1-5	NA	CASSSGLQPQHF	TGCGCCAGTTCCAGTGGTCTTCAGCCCCAGCATTTT
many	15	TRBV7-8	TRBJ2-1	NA	CASSYTVPVWDEQFF	TGTGCCAGCAGCTATACCGTCCCCGTTTGGGATGAGCAGTTCTTC
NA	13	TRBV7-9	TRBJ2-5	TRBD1	CASSRGQLETQCF	TGTGCCAGCAGCAGGGGACAGTTAGAGACCCAGTGCTTC
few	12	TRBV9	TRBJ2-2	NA	CASSPNNGELFF	TGTGCCAGCAGCCCAAATAACGGGGAGCTGTTTTTT
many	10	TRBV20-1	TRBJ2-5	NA	CSALKETQYF	TGCAGTGCTCTCAAAGAGACCCAGTACTTC
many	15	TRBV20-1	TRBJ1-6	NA	CSPSARGGSGSPLHF	TGCAGCCCGAGTGCAAGGGGAGGTTCAGGTTCACCCCTCCACTTT